This entry lists 9 T cell receptor beta chains sequenced from one sample in a study of cytomegalovirus exposure and HLA in healthy donors. Use of 60 Vbeta and 13 Jbeta primers characterized the PCR. Method: immunoSEQ multiplex PCR; TCRdb's copy keeps in-frame clones and lacks some. The data contain about 69,000 clones, approximately 70% of them singletons. Sequencing was carried out using PBMCs. All receptors come from a male donor in good health and CMV-seropositive.

The chain joins TRBV13 to TRBJ1-1; weak D call: TRBD1 (5 bases). V was cut by 0 bases and J by 3 bases, with 11 bases left in between. Germline CDR1 and CDR2: PRHDT and FYEKMQ (reference sequence). The CDR3 has 15 amino acids. For the CDR3, the DNA is TGTGCCAGCAGCTTAGGTCGCGGGGGGTACACTGAAGCTTTCTTT. It translates to CASSLGRGGYTEAFF.

The V and J genes are TRBV7-3 and TRBJ2-7; D uncertain. CDR3 length: 13 residues. Trimming removed 1 base from V and 3 bases from J, with 7 bases in between. The germline V gene encodes CDR1 SGHTA and CDR2 FQGTGA. The CDR3 is CASSLNPGYEQYF. DNA of the CDR3: TGTGCCAGCAGCTTAAATCCAGGCTACGAGCAGTACTTC.

The chain uses TRBV6-5 and TRBJ1-4, with 8 positions matching TRBD1. Per the germline V gene, CDR1 is MNHEY and CDR2 is SVGAGI. The CDR3 extends over 15 amino acids. Losses at the gene ends were 6 bases for V and 10 bases for J; bases not matched to a gene: 13. The CDR3 here is CASRPDRGKRGKLFF. For the CDR3, the DNA is TGTGCCAGCAGGCCCGACAGGGGAAAAAGAGGAAAACTGTTTTTT.

V and J are TRBV30 and TRBJ2-2; 8 positions agree with TRBD2. With 5 bases clipped from V and 6 bases from J, the junction kept 5 bases outside the gene matches. Germline CDR1 is GTSNPN and CDR2 is SVGIG (reference sequence). The CDR3 runs 13 residues. The CDR3 protein is CAWRGGEAGELFF. Written as DNA, the CDR3 is TGTGCCTGGCGGGGGGGAGAGGCCGGGGAGCTGTTTTTT.

Written as DNA, the CDR3 is TGTGCCAGCAGCCCGGGACAGGGAAGGAGCACTGAAGCTTTCTTT. This codes for CASSPGQGRSTEAFF. The rearrangement joins TRBV7-3 to TRBJ1-1; the match to TRBD1 covers 9 bases. V shed 5 bases and J 4 bases; nucleotides not matched to a gene: 8. There are 15 residues in the CDR3. Per germline, CDR1 SGHTA and CDR2 FQGTGA.

J is TRBJ1-4 and V is TRBV18; no firm D call. The V gene's germline CDR1 is KGHSH and CDR2 LQKENI. The V end was cut by 5 bases, the J end by 0 bases, with 10 bases between. The CDR3 runs to 15 residues. This chain's CDR3 is CASSWAGATNEKLFF. CDR3 coding DNA: TGTGCCAGCTCATGGGCCGGTGCAACTAATGAAAAACTGTTTTTT.

This clone was seen a few times. One junction end does not reproduce the germline sequence, and a read error may be involved. The gene calls are TRBV7-9 and TRBJ1-1; possible D gene TRBD1, 5 bases. Per germline, CDR1 SEHNR and CDR2 FQNEAQ (reference sequence). CDR3 length: 12 residues. CDR3 loop: CSSQGKTGGAFF. In nucleotides, the CDR3 is TGTTCCAGCCAGGGTAAAACTGGGGGGGCTTTCTTT.

Here the CDR3 DNA reads TGTGCCAGCAGCTTAGGCGGGAACTCTGGGGCCAACGTCCTGACTTTC. Its translation is CASSLGGNSGANVLTF. This chain uses TRBV7-9 with TRBJ2-6; tentative D call: TRBD2 (6 bases). The length of the CDR3 is 16 residues. The germline V gene encodes CDR1 SEHNR and CDR2 FQNEAQ (reference sequence). V lost 1 base and J lost 0, with 7 bases in between.

The chain carries TRBV5-1 and TRBJ2-7; TRBD1 matches at 7 bases. The CDR3 has 15 residues. Germline CDR1 is SGHRS and CDR2 is YFSETQ. Losses at the gene ends were 2 bases for V and 3 bases for J; bases not matched to a gene: 8. The CDR3 DNA sequence: TGCGCCAGCAGCTTAGCTCCGGGACAGATCTACGAGCAGTACTTC. Protein sequence: CASSLAPGQIYEQYF.